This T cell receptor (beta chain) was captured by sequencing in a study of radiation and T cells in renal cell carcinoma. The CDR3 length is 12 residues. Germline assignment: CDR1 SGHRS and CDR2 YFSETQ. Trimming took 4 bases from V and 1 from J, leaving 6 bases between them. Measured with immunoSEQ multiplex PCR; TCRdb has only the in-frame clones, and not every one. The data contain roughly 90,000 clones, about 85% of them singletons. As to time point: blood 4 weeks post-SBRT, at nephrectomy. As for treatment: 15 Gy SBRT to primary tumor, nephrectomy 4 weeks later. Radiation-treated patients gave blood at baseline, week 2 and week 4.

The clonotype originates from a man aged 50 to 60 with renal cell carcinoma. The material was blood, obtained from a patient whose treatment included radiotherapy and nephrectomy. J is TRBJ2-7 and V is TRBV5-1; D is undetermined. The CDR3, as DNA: TGCGCCAGCAGCCCCGGATCCTACGAGCAGTACTTC. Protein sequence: CASSPGSYEQYF.